The rows below give T cell receptor beta chains drawn from one sample of a study of vaccination effects on CD4 cells after COVID-19. Using immunoSEQ multiplex PCR, the repertoire was profiled, and TCRdb retains in-frame clones only, with some absent. The sample includes some 74,000 clones, approximately 80% of them seen just once. Antigen specificity for these receptors is unknown. The sample here was CD4+ T cells from PBMCs cultured with HCoV-229E spike peptides, taken after COVID-19 vaccination. The origin of the receptors is a human donor who received a COVID-19 vaccine. The CDR3 runs from the conserved cysteine through the conserved F or W. The D gene is left open where the match is weak. Clone size is given for some rows only: seen once, a few or many times, or a class if the clone is expanded.

v_call	d_call	clone_size	j_call	cdr3_nt	cdr3_aa
TRBV6-2/TRBV6-3	-	-	TRBJ1-2	TGTGCCAGCAGTGCCGACGGATGGGGCGGCTACACCTTC	CASSADGWGGYTF
TRBV5-4	-	-	TRBJ1-2	TGTGCCAGCAGCAGTTTACGGGACAACGACTATGGCTACACCTTC	CASSSLRDNDYGYTF
TRBV3-1/TRBV3-2	-	-	TRBJ2-1	TGTGCCAGCAGCCAGCCCCACGACACCTACAATGAGCAGTTCTTC	CASSQPHDTYNEQFF
TRBV7-2	-	-	TRBJ1-3	TGTGCCAGCAGCTTAAGGACCTTCTCTGGAAACACCATATATTTT	CASSLRTFSGNTIYF
TRBV27	TRBD2	-	TRBJ2-2	TGTGCCAGCAGTGGGGCGGGACTAGCGGGGGGCGACACCGGGGAGCTGTTTTTT	CASSGAGLAGGDTGELFF
TRBV28	TRBD2	-	TRBJ2-3	TGTGCCAGCAGTGCCACTAGCGGGGGGTGGTATAATACGCAGTATTTT	CASSATSGGWYNTQYF
TRBV19	-	-	TRBJ1-5	TGTGCCAGTAGTGTTAATAGCAATCAGCCCCAGCATTTT	CASSVNSNQPQHF
TRBV7-8	-	few	TRBJ1-1	TGTGCCAGCAGCTTAGACAGGAACACTGAAGCTTTCTTT	CASSLDRNTEAFF
TRBV2	-	-	TRBJ2-3	TGTGCCAGCAGTGCCTACCTGAGCACAGATACGCAGTATTTT	CASSAYLSTDTQYF
TRBV7-6	TRBD2	-	TRBJ2-1	TGTGCCAGCAGCTTAGCTAGCGGGGGATACAATGAGCAGTTCTTC	CASSLASGGYNEQFF
TRBV24-1	TRBD1	few	TRBJ1-2	TGTGCCACCAGTGATCCCCGCGGACAGGCGGAGTCTGGCTACACCTTC	CATSDPRGQAESGYTF
TRBV5-8	-	-	TRBJ2-2	TGTGCCAGCAAGGTCCTGGGTTTTGGTGAGAACACCGGGGAGCTGTTTTTT	CASKVLGFGENTGELFF
TRBV6-5	TRBD1	-	TRBJ1-3	TGTGCCAGCAGTTACGCGACAGGGGACACCATATATTTT	CASSYATGDTIYF
TRBV7-6	TRBD1	-	TRBJ1-2	TGTGCCAGCAGCTTAGGGGCGACAGGGAGTTATGGCTACACCTTC	CASSLGATGSYGYTF
TRBV13	-	once	TRBJ2-3	TGTGCCAGCAGCTTACGGCGGAACTTGCAGTATACGCAGTATTTT	CASSLRRNLQYTQYF
TRBV5-1	-	-	TRBJ1-1	TGCGCCAGCACCCTCGAAGGCGTTACTGAAGCTTTCTTT	CASTLEGVTEAFF
TRBV7-2	-	-	TRBJ1-5	TGTGCCAGCAGCCTAGACGGCCCGGCGGTTCAGCCCCAGCATTTT	CASSLDGPAVQPQHF
TRBV6-5	TRBD1	-	TRBJ1-2	TGTGCCAGCAGGGAGGATCTACAGGGGGCCTATGGCTACACCTTC	CASREDLQGAYGYTF
TRBV9	-	-	TRBJ1-1	TGTGCCAGCAGCGTAGAGCCAGTAAACACTGAAGCTTTCTTT	CASSVEPVNTEAFF
TRBV18	-	-	TRBJ2-3	TGTGCCAGCTCACCAACAGATACGCAGTATTTT	CASSPTDTQYF
TRBV5-8	-	-	TRBJ2-3	TGTGCCAGCAGCTTGGGGGCCAGGGCTGGCACAGATACGCAGTATTTT	CASSLGARAGTDTQYF
TRBV5-1	-	-	TRBJ2-2	TGCGCCAGCAGCTTGGCGGCGCGTTCGAACACCGGGGAGCTGTTTTTT	CASSLAARSNTGELFF
TRBV14	-	few	TRBJ2-1	TGTGCCAGCAGCCTTCTGGTCGACAGCCGCAATGAGCAGTTCTTC	CASSLLVDSRNEQFF
TRBV4-2	-	-	TRBJ2-2	TGTGCCAGCAGCCAGGGGGGACTTTCCACCGGGGAGCTGTTTTTT	CASSQGGLSTGELFF
TRBV7-3	-	-	TRBJ2-3	TGTGCCAGCAGCTCAGGACTAAGCACAGATACGCAGTATTTT	CASSSGLSTDTQYF
TRBV6-5	TRBD1	-	TRBJ1-6	TGTGCCAGCAGCTCGGACAGGGCGGAATCCCTCCACTTT	CASSSDRAESLHF
TRBV4-1	TRBD2	-	TRBJ2-1	TGCGCCAGCAGCCAAGCGCGGGGGGGATACAATGAGCAGTTCTTC	CASSQARGGYNEQFF
TRBV19	-	once	TRBJ1-1	TGTGCCAGTAGTATGGTTTCGGGGGGCACTGAAGCTTTCTTT	CASSMVSGGTEAFF
TRBV2	TRBD1	once	TRBJ2-5	TGTGCCAGCAGAACAGGGGAAGAGACCCAGTACTTC	CASRTGEETQYF
TRBV24-1	-	-	TRBJ1-1	TGTGCCACCAGTGAGGGGGATAGGCGAGCTTTCTTT	CATSEGDRRAFF
TRBV18	-	-	TRBJ2-4	TGTGCCAGCTCACCGCGGCCCCAGATACTAGCCAAAAACATTCAGTACTTC	CASSPRPQILAKNIQYF
TRBV9	-	-	TRBJ2-4	TGTGCCAGCAGCCCCCTAGTATCGGAGGGTGGAATTCAGTACTTC	CASSPLVSEGGIQYF
TRBV18	-	-	TRBJ1-3	TGTGCCAGCTCACTCCAGGGCTCTGGAAACACCATATATTTT	CASSLQGSGNTIYF
TRBV10-3	-	-	TRBJ1-6	TGTGCCATCAGTGAGTCCCCCCAGGGTAAAGATTCACCCCTCCACTTT	CAISESPQGKDSPLHF
TRBV2	-	-	TRBJ2-5	TGTGCCAGCAGCGAACGGCGACACGGGGAGACCCAGTACTTC	CASSERRHGETQYF
TRBV3-1/TRBV3-2	TRBD1	-	TRBJ1-6	TGTGCCAGCAGCCACGGGGACAGGGGCGCCCGTAACTCCTATAATTCACCCCTCCACTTT	CASSHGDRGARNSYNSPLHF
TRBV6-5	-	-	TRBJ1-1	TGTGCCAGCAGACCCCAGGGGCGTAGCGCTGAAGCTTTCTTT	CASRPQGRSAEAFF
TRBV12-5	TRBD1	-	TRBJ2-2	TGTGCTAGTGGAACCGGGACAGGGAACACCGGGGAGCTGTTTTTT	CASGTGTGNTGELFF
TRBV5-1	-	-	TRBJ2-5	TGCGCCAGCAGCCCGTCCACGGGTGAGGAGACCCAGTACTTC	CASSPSTGEETQYF
TRBV7-9	-	-	TRBJ2-6	TGTGCCAGCAGTCTGGACCCCCTCAGAGTAGGGGCCAACGTCCTGACTTTC	CASSLDPLRVGANVLTF
TRBV5-1	-	-	TRBJ2-1	TGCGCCAGCAGCTACGACGGGATTGGGGATGAGCAGTTCTTC	CASSYDGIGDEQFF